A selection of T cell receptor beta chains follows, all from one sample in a study of cytomegalovirus exposure and HLA in healthy donors. Generated by immunoSEQ multiplex PCR, the TCRdb table keeps only in-frame clones and is missing some. This table holds some 130,000 clones. Sequenced sample: PBMCs. These receptors were taken from a woman aged 40 to 50 in good health and CMV-seropositive. The CDR3 runs from the conserved cysteine through the conserved F or W. Fields, in order: V gene, D gene, J gene, CDR3 DNA, CDR3 protein. The D gene is left open where the match is weak.

TRBV7-9	TRBD2	TRBJ2-3	TGTGCCAGCAGCTTCGGACTAGCGGGCACAGATACGCAGTATTTT	CASSFGLAGTDTQYF
TRBV9	.	TRBJ1-3	TGTGCCAGCAGCGTAGACGGTTCCAGGGGAGAAGGAAACACCATATATTTT	CASSVDGSRGEGNTIYF
TRBV6-6	.	TRBJ2-7	TGTGCCAGCAGTTATGCGGACGGGGGACCCTACGAGCAGTACTTC	CASSYADGGPYEQYF
TRBV7-9	TRBD1	TRBJ1-5	TGTGCCAGCAGCCCCGGGACAGGGTCCAATCAGCCCCAGCATTTT	CASSPGTGSNQPQHF
TRBV30	.	TRBJ1-1	TGTGCCTGGGGGGGCGGTATTAGAGGCACTGAAGCTTTCTTT	CAWGGGIRGTEAFF
TRBV7-6	TRBD1	TRBJ2-7	TGTGCCAGCAGTGGGGACAGGGAAGTCAACGAGCAGTACTTC	CASSGDREVNEQYF
TRBV18	TRBD1	TRBJ2-2	TGTGCCAGCTGCGCCAGAGTCGTGGGACAGGGGGCCACCGGGGAGCTGTTTTTT	CASCARVVGQGATGELFF
TRBV19	.	TRBJ2-7	TGTGCCAGTAGTTCCCAGACAGGTCCTTCCTACGAGCAGTACTTC	CASSSQTGPSYEQYF
TRBV5-1	TRBD2	TRBJ2-5	TGCGCCAGCAGACGGACTAGCGAGGAGACCCAGTACTTC	CASRRTSEETQYF
TRBV5-1	TRBD1	TRBJ2-3	TGCGCCAGCAGCTCTGATGACGGGACAGGGATCACAGATACGCAGTATTTT	CASSSDDGTGITDTQYF
TRBV11-2	.	TRBJ2-2	TGTGCCAGCAGCTTTCGAGAGATCCTCACCGGGGAGCTGTTTTTT	CASSFREILTGELFF
TRBV9	TRBD1	TRBJ1-1	TGTGCCAGCAGCGCGGGCTCCGGGACAGGGATTGAAGCTTTCTTT	CASSAGSGTGIEAFF
TRBV19	TRBD2	TRBJ2-3	TGTGCCAGTAGCCCCGGACTAGCGGATACGCAGTATTTT	CASSPGLADTQYF
TRBV9	.	TRBJ2-3	TGTGCCAGCAGCGCGCACCCCGGGACTCGTGCTAGCACAGATACGCAGTATTTT	CASSAHPGTRASTDTQYF
TRBV28	.	TRBJ1-5	TGTGCCAGCAGTTTTTTGGGGGCCGGGCAGCCCCAGCATTTT	CASSFLGAGQPQHF
TRBV28	TRBD1	TRBJ2-7	TGTGCCAGCAGGACCTCCGGGACAGGGGGCTACGAGCAGTACTTC	CASRTSGTGGYEQYF
TRBV11-2	TRBD2	TRBJ2-3	TGTGCCAGCAGCTTAGAGGGGTCTAGAGCGGGAGGTCCGACAGATACGCAGTATTTT	CASSLEGSRAGGPTDTQYF
TRBV5-1	.	TRBJ1-1	TGCGCCAGCAGCTTGGTCTTAAACACTGAAGCTTTCTTT	CASSLVLNTEAFF
TRBV19	.	TRBJ2-3	TGTGCCAGTAGTCCCTTAGCGGTGAGCACAGATACGCAGTATTTT	CASSPLAVSTDTQYF
TRBV19	.	TRBJ1-5	TGTGCCAGTAGTCAGGGATCGGGCAATCAGCCCCAGCATTTT	CASSQGSGNQPQHF
TRBV7-2	TRBD1	TRBJ1-5	TGTGCCAGCAGCTTCGACAGGGGGACAGGTGCCCAGCATTTT	CASSFDRGTGAQHF
TRBV2	TRBD1	TRBJ2-3	TGTGCCAGCAGTGAAGCGCTTCGGGGGACAGGAGGGGTCCCTAGCACAGATACGCAGTATTTT	CASSEALRGTGGVPSTDTQYF
TRBV27	TRBD1	TRBJ1-5	TGTGCCAGCAGTCCCCGGACAGGGGTTAATCAGCCCCAGCATTTT	CASSPRTGVNQPQHF
TRBV18	TRBD1	TRBJ1-1	TGTGCCAGCTCACCAAATGTTCTAGGGGGCGCGGACACTGAAGCTTTCTTT	CASSPNVLGGADTEAFF
TRBV29-1	.	TRBJ2-7	TGCAGCGTTGGGAGACAGGACTACGAGCAGTACTTC	CSVGRQDYEQYF
TRBV2	.	TRBJ2-7	TGTGCCAGCAGTGCCCGGGACTACGAGCAGTACTTC	CASSARDYEQYF
TRBV28	.	TRBJ1-1	TGTGCCAGCAGCCCGGGAGGGGAGAACACTGAAGCTTTCTTT	CASSPGGENTEAFF
TRBV4-3	.	TRBJ1-4	TGCGCCAGCAGCCAAGTTAGACAAGCTAATGAAAAACTGTTTTTT	CASSQVRQANEKLFF
TRBV28	TRBD1	TRBJ2-7	TGTGCCAGCAGTTCCCCCTCTTACCGGGACAGGCTCTACGAGCAGTACTTC	CASSSPSYRDRLYEQYF
TRBV27	TRBD2	TRBJ2-7	TGTGCCAGCAGCCCGGGACTAGCGGGCTACGAGCAGTACTTC	CASSPGLAGYEQYF
TRBV2	.	TRBJ2-2	TGTGCCAGCAGTTTTCTCCGACAGGTTGGAGCCGGGGAGCTGTTTTTT	CASSFLRQVGAGELFF